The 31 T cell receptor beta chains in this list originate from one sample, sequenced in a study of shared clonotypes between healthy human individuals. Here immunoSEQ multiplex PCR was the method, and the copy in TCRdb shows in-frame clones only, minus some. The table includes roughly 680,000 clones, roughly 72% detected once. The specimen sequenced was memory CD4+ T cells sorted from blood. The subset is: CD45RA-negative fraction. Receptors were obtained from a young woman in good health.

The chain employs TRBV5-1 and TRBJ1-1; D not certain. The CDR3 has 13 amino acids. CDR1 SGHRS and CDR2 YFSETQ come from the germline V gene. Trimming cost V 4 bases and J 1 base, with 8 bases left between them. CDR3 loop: CASSPQTNTEAFF. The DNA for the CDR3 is TGCGCCAGCAGCCCGCAGACGAACACTGAAGCTTTCTTT.

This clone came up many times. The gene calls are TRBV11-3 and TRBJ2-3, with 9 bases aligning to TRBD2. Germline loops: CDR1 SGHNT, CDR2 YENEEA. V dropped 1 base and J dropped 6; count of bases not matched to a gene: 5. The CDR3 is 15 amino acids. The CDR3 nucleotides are TGTGCCAGCAGCTTAGGCGGGAGGGCCGGCGATACGCAGTATTTT. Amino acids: CASSLGGRAGDTQYF. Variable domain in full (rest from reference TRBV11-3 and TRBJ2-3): EAGVVQSPRYKIIEKKQPVAFWCNPISGHNTLYWYLQNLGQGPELLIRYENEEAVDDSQLPKDRFSAERLKGVDSTLKIQPAELGDSAVYLCASSLGGRAGDTQYFGPGTRLTVL.

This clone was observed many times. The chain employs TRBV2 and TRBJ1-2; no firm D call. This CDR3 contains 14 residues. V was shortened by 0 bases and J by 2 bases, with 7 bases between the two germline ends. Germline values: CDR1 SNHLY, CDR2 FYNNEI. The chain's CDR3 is CASSEADTNYGYTF. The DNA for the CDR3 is TGTGCCAGCAGTGAAGCCGACACAAACTATGGCTACACCTTC.

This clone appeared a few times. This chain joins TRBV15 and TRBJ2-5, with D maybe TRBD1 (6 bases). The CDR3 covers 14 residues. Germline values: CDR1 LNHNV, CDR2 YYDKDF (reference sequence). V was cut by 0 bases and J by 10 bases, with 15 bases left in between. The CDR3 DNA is TGTGCCACCAGCAGAGATTTGGACAGAAATATCCAGTACTTC. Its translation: CATSRDLDRNIQYF.

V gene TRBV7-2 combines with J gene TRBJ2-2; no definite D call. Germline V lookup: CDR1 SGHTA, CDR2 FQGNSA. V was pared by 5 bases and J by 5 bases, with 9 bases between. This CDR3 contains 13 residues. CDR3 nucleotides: TGTGCCAGCAGCGGCAGACAAACCGGGGAGCTGTTTTTT. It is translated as CASSGRQTGELFF.

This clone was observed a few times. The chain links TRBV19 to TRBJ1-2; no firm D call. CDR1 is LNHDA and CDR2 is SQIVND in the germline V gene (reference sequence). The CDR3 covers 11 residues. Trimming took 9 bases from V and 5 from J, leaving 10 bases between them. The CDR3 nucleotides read TGTGCCAGCGTCAAAGGGTATGGCTACACCTTC. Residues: CASVKGYGYTF.

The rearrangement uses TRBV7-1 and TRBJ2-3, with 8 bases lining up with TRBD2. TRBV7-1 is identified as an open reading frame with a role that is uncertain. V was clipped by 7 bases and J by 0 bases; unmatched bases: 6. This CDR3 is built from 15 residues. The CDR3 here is CASTFSGTSTDTQYF. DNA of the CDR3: TGTGCCAGCACCTTTAGCGGGACTAGCACAGATACGCAGTATTTT.

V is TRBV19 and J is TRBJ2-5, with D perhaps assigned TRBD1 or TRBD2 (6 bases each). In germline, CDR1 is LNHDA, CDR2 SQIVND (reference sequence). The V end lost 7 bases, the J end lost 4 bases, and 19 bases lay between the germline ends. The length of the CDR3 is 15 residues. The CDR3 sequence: CASTSRGRSGETQYF. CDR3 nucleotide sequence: TGTGCCAGTACCTCACGGGGGCGCAGCGGAGAGACCCAGTACTTC.

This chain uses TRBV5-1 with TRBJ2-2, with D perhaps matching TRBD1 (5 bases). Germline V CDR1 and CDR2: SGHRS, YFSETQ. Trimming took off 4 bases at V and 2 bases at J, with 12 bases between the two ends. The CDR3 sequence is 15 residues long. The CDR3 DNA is TGCGCCAGCAGCGCCGACAGCCTAAACACCGGGGAGCTGTTTTTT. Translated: CASSADSLNTGELFF. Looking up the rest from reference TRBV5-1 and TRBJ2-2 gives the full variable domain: KAGVTQTPRYLIKTRGQQVTLSCSPISGHRSVSWYQQTPGQGLQFLFEYFSETQRNKGNFPGRFSGRQFSNSRSEMNVSTLELGDSALYLCASSADSLNTGELFFGEGSRLTVL.

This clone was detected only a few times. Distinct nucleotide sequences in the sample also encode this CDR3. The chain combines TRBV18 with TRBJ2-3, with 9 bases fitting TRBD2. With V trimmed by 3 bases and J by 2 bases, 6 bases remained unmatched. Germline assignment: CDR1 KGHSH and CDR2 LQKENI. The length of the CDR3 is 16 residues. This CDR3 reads CASSPPTSGSTDTQYF. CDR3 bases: TGTGCCAGCTCACCTCCGACTAGCGGATCCACAGATACGCAGTATTTT.

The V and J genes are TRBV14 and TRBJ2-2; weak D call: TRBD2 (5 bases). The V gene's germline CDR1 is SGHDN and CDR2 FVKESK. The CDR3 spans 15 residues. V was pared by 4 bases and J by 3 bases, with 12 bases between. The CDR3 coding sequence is TGTGCCAGCAGCCTGGTGGCGGGCGACACCGGGGAGCTGTTTTTT. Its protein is CASSLVAGDTGELFF.

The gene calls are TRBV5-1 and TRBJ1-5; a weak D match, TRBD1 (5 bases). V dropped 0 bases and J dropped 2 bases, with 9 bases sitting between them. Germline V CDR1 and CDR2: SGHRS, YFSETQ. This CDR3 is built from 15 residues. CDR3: CASSLAGLGNQPQHF. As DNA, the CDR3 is TGCGCCAGCAGCTTGGCAGGGCTCGGCAATCAGCCCCAGCATTTT.

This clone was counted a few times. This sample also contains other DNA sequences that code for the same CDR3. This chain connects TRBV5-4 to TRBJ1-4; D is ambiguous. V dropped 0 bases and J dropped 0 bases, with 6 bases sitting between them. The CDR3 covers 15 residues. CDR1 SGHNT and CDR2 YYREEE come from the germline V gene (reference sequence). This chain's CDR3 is CASSLGGATNEKLFF. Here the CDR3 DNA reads TGTGCCAGCAGCTTGGGGGGAGCAACTAATGAAAAACTGTTTTTT.

The CDR3 DNA reads TGCAGCGTTGTACAGGGGGCGGCAAACACTGAAGCTTTCTTT. As protein: CSVVQGAANTEAFF. The gene calls are TRBV29-1 and TRBJ1-1; 9 bases fit TRBD1. The V segment lost 4 bases and the J segment 2 bases; nucleotides outside the gene matches: 5. CDR1 and CDR2 (germline): SQVTM, ANQGSEA. This CDR3 spans 14 amino acids.

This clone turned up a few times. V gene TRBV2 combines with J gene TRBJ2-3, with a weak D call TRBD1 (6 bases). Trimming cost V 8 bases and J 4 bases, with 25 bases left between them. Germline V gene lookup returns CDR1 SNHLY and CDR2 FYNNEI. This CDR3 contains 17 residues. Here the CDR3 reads CASGSRTESQGPDTQYF. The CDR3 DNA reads TGTGCCAGCGGCTCGAGGACAGAAAGCCAAGGCCCAGATACGCAGTATTTT.

The CDR3 protein is CASSPPGGTDFYEQYF. CDR3 coding DNA: TGTGCCAGCTCACCACCAGGAGGGACAGACTTCTACGAGCAGTACTTC. The gene calls are TRBV18 and TRBJ2-7; maybe TRBD1 (7 bases). This CDR3 is 16 amino acids long. The V and J ends lost 0 bases and 3 bases respectively, with 15 bases between them. Germline V gene data show CDR1 as KGHSH and CDR2 as LQKENI.

The CDR3: CAWRGFGTDTQYF. CDR3 sequence (DNA): TGTGCCTGGAGAGGTTTTGGGACAGATACGCAGTATTTT. The V and J genes are TRBV30 and TRBJ2-3, with D uncertain. The CDR3 is made up of 13 amino acids. CDR1 GTSNPN and CDR2 SVGIG come from the germline V gene (reference sequence). V lost 3 bases and J 3 bases, leaving 10 bases between the germline ends.

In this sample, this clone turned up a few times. The CDR3 sequence: CASSERQNTEAFF. The CDR3, as DNA: TGCGCCAGCAGTGAGAGGCAGAACACTGAAGCTTTCTTT. The genes are TRBV10-1 and TRBJ1-1; D gene ambiguous. The germline V gene encodes CDR1 WNHNN and CDR2 SYGVQD (reference sequence). Trimming shortened V by 2 bases and J by 1 base, and 5 bases separated the two germline ends. This CDR3 spans 13 amino acids.

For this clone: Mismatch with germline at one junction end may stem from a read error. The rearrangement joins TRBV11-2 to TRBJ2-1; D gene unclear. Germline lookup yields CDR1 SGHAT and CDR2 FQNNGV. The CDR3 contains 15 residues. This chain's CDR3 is CASSLEATGYDEQFF. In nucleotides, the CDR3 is TGTGCCAGCAGCTTAGAAGCGACTGGCTACGATGAGCAGTTCTTC.

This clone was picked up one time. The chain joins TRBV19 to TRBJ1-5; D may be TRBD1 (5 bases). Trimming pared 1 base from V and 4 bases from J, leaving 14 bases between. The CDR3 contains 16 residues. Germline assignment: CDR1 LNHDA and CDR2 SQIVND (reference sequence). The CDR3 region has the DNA TGTGCCAGTAGTATAGTAACGGCAGGGCGGAATCAGCCCCAGCATTTT. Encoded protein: CASSIVTAGRNQPQHF.

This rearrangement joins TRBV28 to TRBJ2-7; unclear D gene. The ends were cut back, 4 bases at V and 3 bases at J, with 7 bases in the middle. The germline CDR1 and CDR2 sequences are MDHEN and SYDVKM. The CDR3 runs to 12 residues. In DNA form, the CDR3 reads TGTGCCAGCAGTTCCACGGACTACGAGCAGTACTTC. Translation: CASSSTDYEQYF.

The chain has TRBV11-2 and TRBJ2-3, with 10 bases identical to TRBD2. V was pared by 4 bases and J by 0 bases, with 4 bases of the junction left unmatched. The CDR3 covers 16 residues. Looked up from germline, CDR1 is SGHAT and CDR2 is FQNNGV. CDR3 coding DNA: TGTGCCAGCAGCTCCCATAGCGGGAGGAGCACAGATACGCAGTATTTT. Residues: CASSSHSGRSTDTQYF.

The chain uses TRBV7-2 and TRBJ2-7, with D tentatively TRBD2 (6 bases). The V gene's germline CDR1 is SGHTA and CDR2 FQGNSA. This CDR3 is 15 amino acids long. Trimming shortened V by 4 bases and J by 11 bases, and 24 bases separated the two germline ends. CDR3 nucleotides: TGTGCCAGCAGCTCAGACTGGGACTCCTCGACGGTGAAGTACTTC. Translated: CASSSDWDSSTVKYF. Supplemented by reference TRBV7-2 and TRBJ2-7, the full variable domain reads GAGVSQSPSNKVTEKGKDVELRCDPISGHTALYWYRQSLGQGLEFLIYFQGNSAPDKSGLPSDRFSAERTGGSVSTLTIQRTQQEDSAVYLCASSSDWDSSTVKYFGPGTRLTVT.

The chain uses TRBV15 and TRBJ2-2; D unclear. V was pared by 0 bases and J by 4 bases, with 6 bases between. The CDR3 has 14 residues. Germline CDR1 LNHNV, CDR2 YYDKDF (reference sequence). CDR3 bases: TGTGCCACCAGCAGAGAAATAAGCACCGGGGAGCTGTTTTTT. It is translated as CATSREISTGELFF. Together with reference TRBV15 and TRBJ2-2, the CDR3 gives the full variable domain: DAMVIQNPRYQVTQFGKPVTLSCSQTLNHNVMYWYQQKSSQAPKLLFHYYDKDFNNEADTPDNFQSRRPNTSFCFLDIRSPGLGDTAMYLCATSREISTGELFFGEGSRLTVL.

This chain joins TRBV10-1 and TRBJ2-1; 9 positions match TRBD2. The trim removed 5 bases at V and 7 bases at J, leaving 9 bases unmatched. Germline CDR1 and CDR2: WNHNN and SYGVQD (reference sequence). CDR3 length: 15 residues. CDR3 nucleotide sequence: TGCGCCAGCAGTATTAGCGGGAGAAGGGGAAATGAGCAGTTCTTC. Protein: CASSISGRRGNEQFF.

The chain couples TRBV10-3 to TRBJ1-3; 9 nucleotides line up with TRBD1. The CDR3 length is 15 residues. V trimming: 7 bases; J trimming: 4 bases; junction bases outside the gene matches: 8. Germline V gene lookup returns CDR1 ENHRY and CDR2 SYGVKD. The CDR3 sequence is CAINSGTGLGNTIYF. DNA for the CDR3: TGTGCCATCAATTCCGGGACAGGGCTAGGAAACACCATATATTTT.

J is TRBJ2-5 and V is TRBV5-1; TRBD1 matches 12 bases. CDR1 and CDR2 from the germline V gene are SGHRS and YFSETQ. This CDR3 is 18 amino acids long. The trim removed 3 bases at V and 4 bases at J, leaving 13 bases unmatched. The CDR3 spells CASSSGQGAAGGLETQYF. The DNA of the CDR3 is TGCGCCAGCAGCTCGGGACAGGGGGCTGCGGGAGGGTTAGAGACCCAGTACTTC.

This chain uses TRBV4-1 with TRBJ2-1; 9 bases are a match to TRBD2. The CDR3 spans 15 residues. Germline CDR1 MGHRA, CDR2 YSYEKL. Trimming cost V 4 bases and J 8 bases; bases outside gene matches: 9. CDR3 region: CASSPRLAAVDEQFF. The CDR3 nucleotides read TGCGCCAGCAGCCCCAGACTAGCGGCTGTGGATGAGCAGTTCTTC.

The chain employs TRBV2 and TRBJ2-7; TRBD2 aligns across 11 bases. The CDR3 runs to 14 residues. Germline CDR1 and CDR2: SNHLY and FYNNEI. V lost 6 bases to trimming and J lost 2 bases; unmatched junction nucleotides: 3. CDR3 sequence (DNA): TGTGCCAGCAGACCGGGACTAGCGGCCTACGAGCAGTACTTC. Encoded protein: CASRPGLAAYEQYF.

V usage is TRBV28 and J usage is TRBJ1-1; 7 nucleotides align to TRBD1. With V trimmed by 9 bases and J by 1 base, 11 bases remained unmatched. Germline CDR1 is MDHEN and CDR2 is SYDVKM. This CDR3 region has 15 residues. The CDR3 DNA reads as TGTGCCAGTCTCACGACAGGGAAGGGGAACACTGAAGCTTTCTTT. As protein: CASLTTGKGNTEAFF.

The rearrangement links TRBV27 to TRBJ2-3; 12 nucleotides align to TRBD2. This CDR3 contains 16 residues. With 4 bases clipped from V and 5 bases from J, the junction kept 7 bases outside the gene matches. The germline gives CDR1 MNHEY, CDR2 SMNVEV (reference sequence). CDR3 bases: TGTGCCAGCAGTTCCTGGACTAGCGGGGAAGTAGATACGCAGTATTTT. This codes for CASSSWTSGEVDTQYF.